A single sample gave rise to the 8 T cell receptor beta chains below, sequenced in a study of T cells after yellow fever vaccination. TCRdb re-derived calls from the 5' RACE reads in MiXCR, one entry per CDR3 protein. Altogether about 630,000 distinct CDR3 sequences are present, 10% to 15% being singletons, with the ten largest covering about 16%. The sample was PBMCs, taken on the day of the yellow fever booster vaccination. These receptors were collected from a man aged 25 to 40 who received the YFV17D yellow fever vaccine.

This clonotype was counted ten times or more. V gene TRBV7-6 combines with J gene TRBJ2-7; no firm D call. The CDR3 runs 13 residues. Trimming removed 1 base from V and 2 bases from J, with 6 bases in between. Germline V gene lookup returns CDR1 SGHVS and CDR2 FNYEAQ. In DNA, the CDR3 is TGTGCCAGCAGCTTAGGGGCCCCCTACGAGCAGTACTTC. Translated, it gives CASSLGAPYEQYF. Filled out from reference TRBV7-6 and TRBJ2-7, the complete variable domain reads GAGVSQSPRYKVTKRGQDVALRCDPISGHVSLYWYRQALGQGPEFLTYFNYEAQQDKSGLPNDRFSAERPEGSISTLTIQRTEQRDSAMYRCASSLGAPYEQYFGPGTRLTVT.

The table lists this clonotype with a few counts. In DNA, the CDR3 is TGTGCCAGCAGCAAATGGATGGGGGGAAGACTAGCGGGAAAGAACTACGAGCAGTACTTC. As protein: CASSKWMGGRLAGKNYEQYF. The gene calls are TRBV21-1 and TRBJ2-7; TRBD2 is the table's D call and was not checked against the DNA. TRBV21-1 is a pseudogene locus. The CDR3 totals 20 residues.

The CDR3, as DNA: TGTGCCAGCTCACTATTCGGGACAGGGGTTAGAGAGACCCAGTACTTC. Residues: CASSLFGTGVRETQYF. The chain employs TRBV18 and TRBJ2-5; 10 nucleotides align to TRBD1. V lost 4 bases, J lost 4 bases, and 9 bases stayed unmatched. CDR3 size: 16 residues. Germline values: CDR1 KGHSH, CDR2 LQKENI.

Note on this clonotype: With a much larger clone just one base away, this may be a read error. The V and J genes are TRBV7-9 and TRBJ2-4; 9 bases fit TRBD1. Germline V gives CDR1 SEHNR, CDR2 FQNEAQ (reference sequence). This CDR3 has 14 residues. V shed 1 base and J 9 bases; nucleotides not matched to a gene: 4. Here the CDR3 reads CASSLGPTGGIQYF. The CDR3, as DNA: TGTGCCAGCAGCTTAGGCCCGACAGGGGGCATTCAGTACTTC.

This clonotype has only a few counts. V and J are TRBV10-3 and TRBJ2-5; 7 bases map to TRBD1. The germline V gene encodes CDR1 ENHRY and CDR2 SYGVKD. V was pared by 10 bases and J by 4 bases, with 9 bases of the junction left unmatched. The CDR3 consists of 13 residues. CDR3 sequence reads: CATETGLGETQYF. The CDR3 DNA follows: TGTGCCACCGAGACAGGGCTCGGAGAGACCCAGTACTTC.

This clonotype has just a few counts. The chain is built from TRBV2 and TRBJ2-5; D gene uncertain. The V gene's germline CDR1 is SNHLY and CDR2 FYNNEI. This CDR3 contains 13 residues. The germline V and J ends were trimmed by 4 bases and 5 bases, with 11 bases remaining between them. This CDR3 reads CASSGTGVETQYF. The CDR3, as DNA: TGTGCCAGCAGTGGGACCGGCGTCGAGACCCAGTACTTC.

This clonotype was counted ten times or more. The chain recombines TRBV27 with TRBJ2-7; D is unclear. The CDR3 covers 15 residues. Germline-derived CDR1 and CDR2 are MNHEY and SMNVEV (reference sequence). Trimming left V 2 bases short and J 3 bases short, with 14 bases between. CDR3 residues: CASSLGQSLIYEQYF. CDR3 sequence (DNA): TGTGCCAGCAGTTTAGGGCAAAGCCTCATCTACGAGCAGTACTTC.

This clonotype was seen once. The gene calls are TRBV10-2 and TRBJ2-5, with 12 bases identical to TRBD2. This CDR3 spans 18 amino acids. With V trimmed by 6 bases and J by 0 bases, 11 bases remained unmatched. Germline V gives CDR1 WSHSY, CDR2 SAAADI. CDR3 loop: CASRGLAGRLVNQETQYF. The CDR3 coding sequence is TGCGCCAGCAGAGGACTAGCGGGAAGGCTAGTCAACCAAGAGACCCAGTACTTC.